This T cell receptor beta chain was retrieved from a study of T-cell reconstitution after alpha-beta-depleted transplantation in children. The TCRbeta library was prepared with unique molecular identifiers. TCRdb re-derived calls from the PCR reads in MiXCR, one entry per CDR3 protein. The sample holds some 590,000 distinct CDR3 sequences, under 12% seen once. The sample holds a few counts of this clonotype. J gave up 7 bases and V 2 bases, and 8 bases lay outside the gene matches. This CDR3 spans 15 amino acids. CDR1 SGHAT and CDR2 FQNNGV come from the germline V gene. The TCR comes from a human donor who donated a stem cell graft to a child with acute myeloid leukemia. The chain carries TRBV11-2 and TRBJ2-3, with 8 nucleotides matching TRBD2. Material: PBMCs from the stem cell graft donor, obtained from the stem cell graft. The CDR3 nucleotides are TGTGCCAGCAGCTTATCCTTTATTAGCGGGAATACGCAGTATTTT. This translates into CASSLSFISGNTQYF.